This T cell receptor (beta chain) was documented in a study of T cell responses to AZD1222 COVID-19 vaccine. Notes on the study in general: In the spike-specific TCR repertoire, nearly half reportedly target unmutated variant regions. Mapped onto spike, vaccine-associated CD4 TCRs spanned it and were dominant at 160-218 and 743-854. Receipt of two AZD1222 doses was followed by a rise in Spike-specific TCR breadth and depth. The donor group comprised mostly white British people and more females; the analysis possibly underestimated clonal diversity.

On this clone: Its cognate antigen is unknown.

V was pared by 3 bases and J by 6 bases, with 6 bases of the junction left unmatched. Germline V lookup: CDR1 KGHSH, CDR2 LQKENI. The length of the CDR3 is 15 residues. Generated by immunoSEQ multiplex PCR, the TCRdb table keeps only in-frame clones and is missing some. The data contain 140,000 to 150,000 clones, around nine tenths of them singletons. This sequence joins TRBV18 and TRBJ2-7; TRBD2 matches 12 bases. The specimen was peripheral blood, collected on day 0 of MenACWY control vaccination. This TCR came from an adult in good health. DNA for the CDR3: TGTGCCAGCTCACCGCCTAGCGGGAGGGCGGGCGAGCAGTACTTC. It is translated as CASSPPSGRAGEQYF.